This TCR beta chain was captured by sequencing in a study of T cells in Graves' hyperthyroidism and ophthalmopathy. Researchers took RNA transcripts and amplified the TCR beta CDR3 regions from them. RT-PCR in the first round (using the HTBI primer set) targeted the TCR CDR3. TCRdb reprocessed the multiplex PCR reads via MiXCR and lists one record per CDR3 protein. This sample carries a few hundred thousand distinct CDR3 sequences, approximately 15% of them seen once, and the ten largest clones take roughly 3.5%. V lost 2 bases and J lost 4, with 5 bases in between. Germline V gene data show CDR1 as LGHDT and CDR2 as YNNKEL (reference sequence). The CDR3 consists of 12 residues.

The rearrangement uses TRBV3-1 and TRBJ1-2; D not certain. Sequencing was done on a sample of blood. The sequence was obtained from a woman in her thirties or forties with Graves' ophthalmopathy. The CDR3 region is CASSQLSYGYTF. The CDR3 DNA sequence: TGTGCCAGCAGCCAACTCAGCTATGGCTACACCTTC.